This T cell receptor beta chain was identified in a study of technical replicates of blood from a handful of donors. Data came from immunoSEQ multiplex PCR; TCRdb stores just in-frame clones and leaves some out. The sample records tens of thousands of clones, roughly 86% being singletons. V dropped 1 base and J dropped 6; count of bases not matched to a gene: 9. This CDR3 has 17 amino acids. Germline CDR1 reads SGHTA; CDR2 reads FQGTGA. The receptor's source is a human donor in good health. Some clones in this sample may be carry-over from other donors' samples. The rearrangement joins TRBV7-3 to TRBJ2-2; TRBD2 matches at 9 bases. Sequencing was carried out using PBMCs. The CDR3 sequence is CASSLRAAGGQSGELFF. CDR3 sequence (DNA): TGTGCCAGCAGCTTAAGGGCGGCGGGAGGGCAATCCGGGGAGCTGTTTTTT.